The clone carrying this TCR beta chain has ten or more counts. What it binds is unknown. This sample was taken from a study of beta chain features in type 1 diabetes. The germline CDR1 and CDR2 sequences are GTSNPN and SVGIG (reference sequence). The V end was cut by 2 bases, the J end by 7 bases, with 5 bases between. The CDR3 has 10 residues. Of the isolated RNA, all was reverse transcribed, and so the sequenced material was expressed TCRB transcripts. Read counts averaged roughly 3.7 million for samples of naive, central memory and regulatory T cells. Produced via immunoSEQ multiplex PCR; TCRdb's table is partial and in-frame only. The table includes roughly 400,000 clones, roughly 14% detected once. General study points: The VDJ junctions of type 1 diabetes patients carried fewer insertions and more deletions.

The genes are TRBV30 and TRBJ1-2, with no clear D. Sample: naive CD4+ T cells from blood. The receptor comes from a young man in good health. The CDR3 sequence: CAWSPSGYTF. In nucleotides, the CDR3 is TGTGCCTGGAGTCCCAGTGGCTACACCTTC.